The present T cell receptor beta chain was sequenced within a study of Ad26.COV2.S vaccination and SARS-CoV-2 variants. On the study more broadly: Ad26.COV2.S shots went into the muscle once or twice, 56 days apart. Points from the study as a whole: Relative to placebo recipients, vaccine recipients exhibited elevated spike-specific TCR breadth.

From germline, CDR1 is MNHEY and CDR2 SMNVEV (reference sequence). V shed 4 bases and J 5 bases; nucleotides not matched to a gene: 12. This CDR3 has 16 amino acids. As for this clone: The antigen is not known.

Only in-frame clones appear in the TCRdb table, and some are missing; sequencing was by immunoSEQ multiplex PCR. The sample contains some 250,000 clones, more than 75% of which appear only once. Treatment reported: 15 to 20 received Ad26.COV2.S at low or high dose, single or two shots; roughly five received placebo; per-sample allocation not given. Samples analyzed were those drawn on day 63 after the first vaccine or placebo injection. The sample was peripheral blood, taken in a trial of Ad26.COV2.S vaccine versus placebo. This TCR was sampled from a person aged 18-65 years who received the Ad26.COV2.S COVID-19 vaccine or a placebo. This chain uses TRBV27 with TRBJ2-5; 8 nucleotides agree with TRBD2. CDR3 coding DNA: TGTGCCAGCAGTTCCATCCCCGGGACTAGGAGGGAGACCCAGTACTTC. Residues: CASSSIPGTRRETQYF.